This is a list of T cell receptor beta chains from one sample in a study of T cells in Graves' hyperthyroidism and ophthalmopathy. TCRdb ran MiXCR on the multiplex PCR reads and lists one entry per CDR3 protein. The top ten hold less than 15% of the sample, which has around 450,000 distinct CDR3 sequences, approximately 14% seen once. Sequenced input: blood. The receptor source for this set is a woman between 18 and 29 years old with Graves' hyperthyroidism. Both conserved end residues are part of each CDR3. A D gene is named only where the DNA matches it firmly. Clone size is shown for a subset of rows, as once, few, many or a class of expanded clone.

D gene,clone size,V gene,J gene,CDR3 protein,CDR3 DNA
.,.,TRBV4-1,TRBJ1-5,CASSHHRGDGDSNQPQHF,TGCGCCAGCAGCCACCACCGGGGGGACGGAGATAGCAATCAGCCCCAGCATTTT
.,.,TRBV28,TRBJ1-1,CASSETGVKSEAFF,TGTGCCAGCAGTGAGACAGGTGTTAAATCTGAAGCTTTCTTT
TRBD1,.,TRBV12-3/TRBV12-4,TRBJ2-7,CASSPSRDSSYEQYF,TGTGCCAGCAGTCCCTCACGGGACAGCTCCTACGAGCAGTACTTC
.,few,TRBV6-1,TRBJ2-3,CASSKTRTATDTQYF,TGTGCCAGCAGTAAAACCCGGACAGCAACAGATACGCAGTATTTT
.,many,TRBV12-3/TRBV12-4,TRBJ1-4,CASSSQGTGLEKLFF,TGTGCCAGCAGTAGTCAGGGGACCGGCCTTGAAAAACTGTTTTTT
.,many,TRBV27,TRBJ2-7,CASSPLDMSEQYF,TGTGCCAGCAGTCCCTTAGACATGAGCGAGCAGTACTTC
TRBD1,many,TRBV24-1,TRBJ1-1,CATSDSGTANTEAFF,TGTGCCACCAGTGATTCCGGGACAGCTAACACTGAAGCTTTCTTT
.,many,TRBV7-9,TRBJ2-7,CASSSLGDEQYF,TGTGCCAGCAGCTCCCTAGGGGACGAGCAGTACTTC
.,.,TRBV24-1,TRBJ2-5,CATSGNRAGETQYF,TGTGCCACCAGTGGTAACAGGGCTGGGGAGACCCAGTACTTC
TRBD2,.,TRBV20-1,TRBJ2-5,CSARTSGVQETQYF,TGCAGTGCCAGGACTAGCGGGGTTCAAGAGACCCAGTACTTC
.,.,TRBV4-3,TRBJ2-1,CASSRGAGQTNHEQFF,TGCGCCAGCAGCCGGGGGGCGGGGCAGACTAATCATGAGCAGTTCTTC
.,.,TRBV20-1,TRBJ1-1,CSARDVDGKNTEAFF,TGCAGTGCTAGAGATGTTGACGGGAAGAACACTGAAGCTTTCTTT
.,many,TRBV11-2,TRBJ2-6,CASSSPTGANVLTF,TGTGCCAGCAGCTCGCCGACAGGGGCCAACGTCCTGACTTTC
.,many,TRBV5-1,TRBJ2-7,CASSGGWAASYEQYF,TGCGCCAGCAGCGGGGGATGGGCCGCATCCTACGAGCAGTACTTC
TRBD1,many,TRBV12-3/TRBV12-4,TRBJ2-5,CASSLADRAQETQYF,TGTGCCAGCAGTTTAGCTGACAGGGCCCAAGAGACCCAGTACTTC
TRBD2,few,TRBV9,TRBJ2-1,CASSVTGTSRYNEQFF,TGTGCCAGCAGCGTAACCGGGACTAGCAGATACAATGAGCAGTTCTTC
.,.,TRBV6-1,TRBJ2-2,CASSEAVGLGEPFF,TGTGCCAGCAGTGAAGCGGTGGGATTAGGGGAGCCGTTTTTT
.,many,TRBV20-1,TRBJ1-2,CSASGYGATRGGYTF,TGCAGTGCTAGTGGGTACGGGGCAACCCGGGGTGGCTACACCTTC
.,many,TRBV11-1,TRBJ2-2,CASSPVGTLGAAGELFF,TGTGCCAGCAGCCCAGTGGGGACCTTAGGGGCGGCCGGGGAGCTGTTTTTT
.,many,TRBV28,TRBJ1-5,CASSFFFGRPGDYSNQPQHF,TGTGCCAGCAGTTTTTTCTTTGGGCGACCGGGGGACTATAGCAATCAGCCCCAGCATTTT
TRBD1,many,TRBV4-1,TRBJ1-4,CASSRQGGGLNEKLFF,TGCGCCAGCAGCCGACAGGGGGGAGGGCTCAATGAAAAACTGTTTTTT
TRBD1,few,TRBV4-1,TRBJ1-5,CASSQALYPDRNYQPQHF,TGCGCCAGCAGCCAAGCCTTGTATCCGGACAGGAATTATCAGCCCCAGCATTTT
.,many,TRBV5-1,TRBJ2-2,CASSPGSHTGELFF,TGCGCCAGCAGCCCCGGGTCTCACACCGGGGAGCTGTTTTTT
TRBD1,few,TRBV5-4,TRBJ1-1,CASSLGSGTGSLNTEAFF,TGTGCCAGCAGCTTGGGTTCTGGGACAGGGTCCCTGAACACTGAAGCTTTCTTT
.,few,TRBV6-2/TRBV6-3,TRBJ2-3,CASSYAGADTQYF,TGTGCCAGCAGTTACGCAGGGGCGGATACGCAGTATTTT
.,many,TRBV6-2/TRBV6-3,TRBJ1-1,CASSRPGRGAFF,TGTGCCAGCAGTAGACCAGGGCGGGGAGCTTTCTTT
TRBD1,many,TRBV27,TRBJ1-1,CASSQKQGVAEAFF,TGTGCCAGCAGTCAAAAACAGGGGGTGGCTGAAGCTTTCTTT
TRBD1,few,TRBV5-1,TRBJ1-2,CASSLVDRAHGYTF,TGCGCCAGCAGCTTGGTTGACAGGGCCCATGGCTACACCTTC
.,many,TRBV27,TRBJ2-4,CASKTLLTGYKNIQYF,TGTGCCAGCAAAACCCTCCTGACCGGATACAAAAACATTCAGTACTTC
TRBD2,many,TRBV7-6,TRBJ2-2,CASSIAGNTGELFF,TGTGCCAGCAGTATAGCGGGGAACACCGGGGAGCTGTTTTTT
.,.,TRBV7-9,TRBJ1-3,CASSFSGVSGNTIYF,TGTGCCAGCAGCTTTTCAGGCGTCTCTGGAAACACCATATATTTT
.,many,TRBV5-1,TRBJ2-1,CASSEGTLQVYEQFF,TGCGCCAGCAGTGAGGGGACTCTACAAGTCTATGAGCAGTTCTTC
TRBD1,.,TRBV28,TRBJ1-1,CASSLPGQSNTEAFF,TGTGCCAGCAGTTTACCGGGACAGTCGAACACTGAAGCTTTCTTT
.,many,TRBV6-5,TRBJ1-1,CASSYLGTTNTEAFF,TGTGCCAGCAGTTACCTCGGGACAACGAACACTGAAGCTTTCTTT
.,.,TRBV19,TRBJ2-5,CASSMTSLLQGFGGTQYF,TGTGCCAGTAGTATGACGTCCCTTTTACAGGGATTCGGGGGGACCCAGTACTTC
.,.,TRBV6-1,TRBJ2-1,CASIDPKDNEQFF,TGTGCCAGCATTGACCCTAAAGACAATGAGCAGTTCTTC
.,few,TRBV6-1,TRBJ1-5,CASRAIRGPNQPQHF,TGTGCCAGCAGGGCTATACGGGGGCCCAATCAGCCCCAGCATTTT
TRBD2,few,TRBV4-1,TRBJ2-1,CASRSSGGARNEQFF,TGCGCCAGCAGATCTAGCGGGGGGGCGCGAAATGAGCAGTTCTTC
.,many,TRBV7-8,TRBJ1-3,CASSTGNTIYF,TGTGCCAGCAGTACGGGAAACACCATATATTTT
.,.,TRBV28,TRBJ1-1,CASSLGNEAFF,TGTGCCAGCAGTTTAGGTAACGAGGCTTTCTTT
.,few,TRBV14,TRBJ2-1,CASSQESIHGQFF,TGTGCCAGCAGCCAAGAGTCTATCCATGGGCAGTTCTTC
.,many,TRBV7-3,TRBJ2-1,CASSLTFPYNEQFF,TGTGCCAGCAGCTTAACGTTTCCCTACAATGAGCAGTTCTTC
TRBD1,.,TRBV12-3/TRBV12-4,TRBJ1-3,CASSFQGAGNTIYF,TGTGCCAGCAGTTTCCAGGGGGCTGGAAACACCATATATTTT
TRBD1,few,TRBV18,TRBJ1-6,CASSPDRGRGSPLHF,TGTGCCAGCTCGCCTGACAGGGGGCGAGGTTCACCCCTCCACTTT
.,many,TRBV7-2,TRBJ2-1,CASSLAGGPGNEQFF,TGTGCCAGCAGCTTAGCGGGGGGGCCGGGGAATGAGCAGTTCTTC
TRBD2,.,TRBV20-1,TRBJ2-5,CSASAGGSRWQETQYF,TGCAGTGCCAGCGCTGGCGGGAGCCGATGGCAAGAGACCCAGTACTTC